This T cell receptor (beta chain) stems from a study of CD8 T cells in ankylosing spondylitis. Study-wide points: Among TCR beta sequences, a motif of about 8 highly homologous variants appeared characteristic of ankylosing spondylitis blood.

This clonotype was counted a few times. Its target is unknown. By quantitative 5'-RACE with molecular barcodes, the TCR beta libraries were made. Each CDR3 protein is one row after TCRdb ran MiXCR on the 5' RACE reads. The table has around 300,000 distinct CDR3 sequences, roughly 15% seen once. The CDR3 length is 15 residues. Germline assignment: CDR1 DFQATT and CDR2 SNEGSKA (reference sequence). V lost 3 bases and J lost 10; bases outside the gene matches: 11. The specimen sequenced was blood, either unsorted or a sorted T cell fraction (not recorded which). This chain links TRBV20-1 with TRBJ2-1; 11 bases line up with TRBD2. The sequence was obtained from a male donor with ankylosing spondylitis or in good health (not recorded which). The CDR3 DNA is TGCAGTGCTAGGCCGACTCCGGGACTAGCGGAAGAGCAGTTCTTC. It translates to CSARPTPGLAEEQFF.